Each of the 27 T cell receptor beta chains below was sequenced from the same sample in a study of early T cells in non-severe SARS-CoV-2 infection. In TCRdb, the 5' RACE reads were re-called with MiXCR into one record per CDR3 protein. The sample holds roughly 61,000 distinct CDR3 sequences, approximately 13% seen once. The starting material was whole blood, obtained at baseline. The receptors come from an adult who was a healthcare worker with PCR-confirmed SARS-CoV-2 infection or an uninfected control (not recorded which).

The chain uses TRBV14 and TRBJ2-2; no clear D gene. This CDR3 is 11 amino acids long. Germline assignment: CDR1 SGHDN and CDR2 FVKESK. Trimming cost V 6 bases and J 1 base, with 0 bases left between them. This CDR3 reads CASRNTGELFF. The CDR3 coding sequence is TGTGCCAGCAGGAACACCGGGGAGCTGTTTTTT.

There are a few counts of this clonotype. The chain combines TRBV18 with TRBJ1-4; D uncertain. V lost 6 bases and J 3 bases, leaving 14 bases between the germline ends. Germline-derived CDR1 and CDR2 are KGHSH and LQKENI. There are 15 residues in the CDR3. The CDR3: CASSAAARANEKLFF. The CDR3 bases are TGTGCCAGCTCCGCGGCGGCAAGAGCTAATGAAAAACTGTTTTTT.

This chain uses TRBV15 with TRBJ2-7; D remains unclear. CDR1 is LNHNV, CDR2 YYDKDF, per germline (reference sequence). The CDR3 is 13 amino acids. Trimming took off 5 bases at V and 2 bases at J, with 10 bases between the two ends. Here the CDR3 reads CATSLDGTYEQYF. In nucleotides, the CDR3 is TGTGCCACCAGCCTTGATGGGACCTACGAGCAGTACTTC.

This clonotype was counted between two and nine times. The J gene is TRBJ2-3, the V gene TRBV12-3 or TRBV12-4; 8 bases are shared with TRBD2. V gave up 5 bases and J gave up 6 bases; unmatched junction bases: 10. This CDR3 has 15 residues. The CDR3 sequence: CASSDSGGHSDTQYF. The DNA for the CDR3 is TGTGCCAGCAGTGACAGCGGGGGCCACTCGGATACGCAGTATTTT.

This clonotype appeared many times. The chain combines TRBV7-9 with TRBJ1-6; perhaps TRBD1 as D (6 bases). The CDR3 has 16 amino acids. Deletions cut 4 bases from V and 2 bases from J, with 12 bases between. CDR1 SEHNR and CDR2 FQNEAQ come from the germline V gene (reference sequence). Here the CDR3 DNA reads TGTGCCAGCAGCTCCCGAAGACAGGCCTATAATTCACCCCTCCACTTT. It codes for CASSSRRQAYNSPLHF.

This clonotype has just a few counts. The chain has TRBV5-1 and TRBJ1-1; 7 bases are a match to TRBD1. V dropped 0 bases and J dropped 0; count of bases not matched to a gene: 5. CDR3 length: 16 amino acids. Per the germline V gene, CDR1 is SGHRS and CDR2 is YFSETQ. CDR3 region: CASSLEVTGMNTEAFF. CDR3 DNA: TGCGCCAGCAGCTTGGAGGTGACAGGGATGAACACTGAAGCTTTCTTT.

J is TRBJ1-6 and V is TRBV5-6, with unresolved D. Trimming took 4 bases from V and 0 from J, leaving 14 bases between them. Germline assignment: CDR1 SGHDT and CDR2 YYEEEE. The CDR3 runs to 17 residues. CDR3: CASSVIDRSSYNSPLHF. CDR3 nucleotides: TGTGCCAGCAGCGTTATTGACCGGAGCTCCTATAATTCACCCCTCCACTTT.

The chain joins TRBV7-8 to TRBJ2-3, with TRBD2 identical over 7 bases. V lost 2 bases and J lost 0; bases outside the gene matches: 11. CDR1 is SGHVS, CDR2 FQNEAQ, per germline. The CDR3 totals 18 residues. For the CDR3, the DNA is TGTGCCAGCAGCTTATCGCTAGCGGTGGCTACTAGCACAGATACGCAGTATTTT. This codes for CASSLSLAVATSTDTQYF.

This clonotype was detected a few times. The genes are TRBV9 and TRBJ2-2; 7 bases match TRBD1. The V gene's germline CDR1 is SGDLS and CDR2 YYNGEE. The CDR3 is made up of 15 amino acids. Trimming removed 4 bases from V and 5 bases from J; junction bases left unmatched: 8. CDR3 residues: CASSPARTGTGELFF. The DNA for the CDR3 is TGTGCCAGCAGCCCCGCTCGGACAGGAACCGGGGAGCTGTTTTTT.

This clonotype was counted at least ten times. The chain couples TRBV19 to TRBJ2-5; 7 bases agree with TRBD2. The germline V gene encodes CDR1 LNHDA and CDR2 SQIVND (reference sequence). The CDR3 is 15 amino acids. The V segment lost 5 bases and the J segment 4 bases; nucleotides outside the gene matches: 10. The CDR3 sequence is CASSVGRLVAETQYF. The DNA of the CDR3 is TGTGCCAGTAGTGTCGGGAGGCTAGTTGCAGAGACCCAGTACTTC.

This clonotype was observed at least ten times. The V call is TRBV7-2, the J call TRBJ2-3, with 9 bases fitting TRBD2. V shed 6 bases and J 0 bases; nucleotides not matched to a gene: 4. CDR3 length: 15 amino acids. CDR1 SGHTA and CDR2 FQGNSA come from the germline V gene. CDR3 nucleotides: TGTGCCAGCAGAAAAACTAGCGGGAGCACAGATACGCAGTATTTT. Translated, it gives CASRKTSGSTDTQYF.

This clonotype occurred many times. The rearrangement uses TRBV7-6 and TRBJ2-1, with 9 bases matching TRBD2. The V gene's germline CDR1 is SGHVS and CDR2 FNYEAQ. V lost 3 bases to trimming and J lost 8 bases; unmatched junction nucleotides: 5. The CDR3 runs 14 residues. The CDR3 loop is CASSLNGGRDEQFF. CDR3 sequence (DNA): TGTGCCAGCAGCTTGAACGGCGGGAGGGATGAGCAGTTCTTC.

This clonotype was counted between two and nine times. This rearrangement joins TRBV6-1 to TRBJ2-7, with D unclear. The V end was cut by 0 bases, the J end by 1 base, with 13 bases between. CDR3 length: 16 amino acids. Germline assignment: CDR1 MNHNS and CDR2 SASEGT. CDR3 nucleotide sequence: TGTGCCAGCAGTGAAGCGCCTCCGGGTTTTTCCTACGAGCAGTACTTC. Translating gives CASSEAPPGFSYEQYF.

This clonotype has at least ten counts. This CDR3 is CASSLRQGNTEAFF. The CDR3 nucleotides read TGTGCCAGCAGTTTGCGACAGGGGAACACTGAAGCTTTCTTT. The chain employs TRBV12-3 or TRBV12-4 and TRBJ1-1; TRBD1 matches at 7 bases. V dropped 3 bases and J dropped 1; count of bases not matched to a gene: 2. The CDR3 covers 14 residues.

The V gene is TRBV18, the J gene TRBJ2-7; D gene unclear. V was trimmed by 4 bases and J by 5 bases, leaving 9 bases between them. The CDR3 runs 12 residues. The germline gives CDR1 KGHSH, CDR2 LQKENI. DNA of the CDR3: TGTGCCAGCTCACGGGTAAATAACGAGCAGTACTTC. Encoded protein: CASSRVNNEQYF.

In this sample, this clonotype turned up many times. V is TRBV7-8 and J is TRBJ2-1, with D tentatively TRBD1 (6 bases). This CDR3 contains 14 residues. The V gene lost 5 bases and the J gene lost 2 bases, with 10 bases spanning the gap. Germline V gene sequence: CDR1 SGHVS, CDR2 FQNEAQ. The CDR3 DNA follows: TGTGCCAGCAGCACCCGGGACACCTACAATGAGCAGTTCTTC. This gives the protein CASSTRDTYNEQFF.

There are many counts of this clonotype. This sequence joins TRBV28 and TRBJ2-1; 7 bases line up with TRBD2. V lost 4 bases, J lost 5 bases, and 8 bases stayed unmatched. The CDR3 is made up of 15 amino acids. CDR1 and CDR2 from the germline V gene are MDHEN and SYDVKM. The CDR3 DNA follows: TGTGCCAGCAGTTGGTCTGGCGGGAGTAACAATGAGCAGTTCTTC. Translated: CASSWSGGSNNEQFF.

This clonotype was recorded many times. This chain links TRBV6-6 with TRBJ2-5; 9 nucleotides line up with TRBD1. The V and J ends lost 6 bases and 4 bases, in that order; junction bases with no gene match: 9. The CDR3 is 15 residues long. Germline V gene data show CDR1 as MNHNY and CDR2 as SVGAGI (reference sequence). CDR3 bases: TGTGCCAGCAGCCGGGGACAGGGAGAAGGAGAGACCCAGTACTTC. Protein sequence: CASSRGQGEGETQYF.

The gene calls are TRBV7-2 and TRBJ1-3, with D unclear. The CDR3 contains 12 residues. Germline CDR1 SGHTA, CDR2 FQGNSA. Trimming took 2 bases from V and 7 from J, leaving 6 bases between them. CDR3 DNA sequence: TGTGCCAGCAGCTTAATTAGGAACACCATATATTTT. This translates into CASSLIRNTIYF.

This clonotype was counted between two and nine times. This chain connects TRBV7-6 to TRBJ1-5; D gene ambiguous. Between the trimmed V and J ends, which lost 0 bases and 4 bases, there was a span of 4 bases. The CDR3 loop spans 13 amino acids. In germline, CDR1 is SGHVS, CDR2 FNYEAQ. DNA of the CDR3: TGTGCCAGCAGCTTAGCACAGAATCAGCCCCAGCATTTT. It encodes CASSLAQNQPQHF. The entire variable domain, with the rest obtained from reference TRBV7-6 and TRBJ1-5, is as follows: GAGVSQSPRYKVTKRGQDVALRCDPISGHVSLYWYRQALGQGPEFLTYFNYEAQQDKSGLPNDRFSAERPEGSISTLTIQRTEQRDSAMYRCASSLAQNQPQHFGDGTRLSIL.

This clonotype has a count of ten or more. This chain links TRBV7-8 with TRBJ1-4, with 11 nucleotides matching TRBD1. Germline V gives CDR1 SGHVS, CDR2 FQNEAQ. V was clipped by 5 bases and J by 8 bases; unmatched bases: 13. CDR3 size: 17 residues. The DNA of the CDR3 is TGTGCCAGCAGCCCTAGGGTCCCGGGACAGGGGGAAGAAAAACTGTTTTTT. This gives the protein CASSPRVPGQGEEKLFF.

The J gene is TRBJ2-5, the V gene TRBV2; 10 nucleotides align to TRBD2. The CDR3 totals 15 residues. The germline CDR1 and CDR2 sequences are SNHLY and FYNNEI. The V and J ends lost 7 bases and 2 bases, in that order; junction bases with no gene match: 7. The CDR3 is CASKLAGARQETQYF. The CDR3 DNA follows: TGTGCCAGCAAGCTAGCGGGGGCCCGGCAAGAGACCCAGTACTTC.

This clonotype was picked up a small number of times. The V gene is TRBV29-1, the J gene TRBJ1-1; tentatively, D is TRBD1 (5 bases). The CDR3 spans 12 residues. V was pared by 6 bases and J by 1 base, with 9 bases between. CDR1 and CDR2 from the germline V gene are SQVTM and ANQGSEA. In DNA form, the CDR3 reads TGCAGCGTCCAGGGTCCGAACACTGAAGCTTTCTTT. Residues: CSVQGPNTEAFF.

This clonotype came up a few times. The V gene is TRBV6-2 or TRBV6-3, the J gene TRBJ2-7; 7 bases are shared with TRBD2. This CDR3 is built from 16 residues. Germline CDR1 is MNHEY and CDR2 is SVGEGT. V was clipped by 4 bases and J by 6 bases; unmatched bases: 15. The CDR3 sequence: CASSSRREFDSREQYF. The CDR3 DNA is TGTGCCAGCAGTTCCCGGCGGGAGTTTGATTCACGCGAGCAGTACTTC.

The gene calls are TRBV6-2 or TRBV6-3 and TRBJ2-1, with D possibly being TRBD1 (5 bases). This CDR3 contains 13 residues. The V gene lost 6 bases and the J gene lost 0 bases, with 6 bases spanning the gap. Per germline, CDR1 MNHEY and CDR2 SVGEGT. The CDR3 sequence: CASRGPSYNEQFF. Here the CDR3 DNA reads TGTGCCAGCAGGGGGCCCTCCTACAATGAGCAGTTCTTC.

The chain recombines TRBV12-3 or TRBV12-4 with TRBJ2-7; D is perhaps TRBD1 (6 bases). This CDR3 region has 14 residues. The germline V and J ends were trimmed by 7 bases and 2 bases, with 15 bases remaining between them. The CDR3 spells CASTPPGQPYEQYF. CDR3 coding DNA: TGTGCCAGCACTCCACCGGGACAACCCTACGAGCAGTACTTC.

This clonotype turned up a few times. The chain combines TRBV29-1 with TRBJ1-4, with D possibly matching TRBD1 (6 bases). CDR1 is SQVTM and CDR2 is ANQGSEA in the germline V gene. This CDR3 has 12 residues. V lost 4 bases and J 8 bases, leaving 11 bases between the germline ends. DNA for the CDR3: TGCAGCGTTGGGGACATCGGGGAAAAACTGTTTTTT. Protein product: CSVGDIGEKLFF. Complete variable domain (other parts from reference TRBV29-1 and TRBJ1-4): SAVISQKPSRDICQRGTSLTIQCQVDSQVTMMFWYRQQPGQSLTLIATANQGSEATYESGFVIDKFPISRPNLTFSTLTVSNMSPEDSSIYLCSVGDIGEKLFFGSGTQLSVL.